Presented here are 17 T cell receptor beta chains from one specimen sequenced in a study of blood T cell repertoires in COVID-19. Profiled with immunoSEQ multiplex PCR; TCRdb holds only in-frame clones, not every one. The sample shows around 180,000 clones, approximately 80% of them seen only once. Sequencing was performed on PBMCs or T cells enriched from blood (not recorded which). All receptors come from a man in his fifties who had recovered from COVID-19.

The rearrangement uses TRBV27 and TRBJ2-7; the D gene is possibly TRBD2 (6 bases). The V end lost 1 base, the J end lost 1 base, and 14 bases lay between the germline ends. CDR3 length: 16 residues. Germline CDR1 reads MNHEY; CDR2 reads SMNVEV (reference sequence). The CDR3 region is CASSLYGGAQSYEQYF. CDR3 sequence (DNA): TGTGCCAGCAGTTTATACGGAGGGGCGCAATCCTACGAGCAGTACTTC.

The rearrangement uses TRBV18 and TRBJ1-4; perhaps TRBD1 as D (6 bases). Germline V gene sequence: CDR1 KGHSH, CDR2 LQKENI. The CDR3 is 15 residues long. V lost 3 bases to trimming and J lost 7 bases, with 15 bases between them. The CDR3 loop is CASSPQGQGPEKLFF. In DNA, the CDR3 is TGTGCCAGCTCACCTCAAGGTCAGGGGCCTGAAAAACTGTTTTTT.

This chain links TRBV4-3 with TRBJ2-5; D is perhaps TRBD2 (6 bases). V was cut by 1 base and J by 5 bases, with 11 bases left in between. This CDR3 has 14 amino acids. Germline assignment: CDR1 LGHNA and CDR2 YSLEER. The DNA for the CDR3 is TGCGCCAGCAGCCAAGGGGGGGAGCGGGAGACCCAGTACTTC. It codes for CASSQGGERETQYF.

The chain carries TRBV6-2 or TRBV6-3 and TRBJ1-2; D not resolved. V lost 5 bases and J lost 5, with 9 bases in between. The germline CDR1 and CDR2 sequences are MNHEY and SVGEGT. This CDR3 is 12 amino acids long. CDR3 sequence (DNA): TGTGCCAGCAGTCCCCAGGCTTATGGCTACACCTTC. Protein product: CASSPQAYGYTF.

The chain joins TRBV25-1 to TRBJ1-6; TRBD1 matches 7 bases. Germline V gene lookup returns CDR1 MGHDK and CDR2 SYGVNS. The CDR3 is 16 residues long. J gave up 9 bases and V 3 bases, and 11 bases lay outside the gene matches. In DNA, the CDR3 is TGTGCCAGCAGTGATACAGGGGCCCCTTCTTCTTCACCCCTCCACTTT. Translation: CASSDTGAPSSSPLHF.

This chain connects TRBV19 to TRBJ1-3; 7 nucleotides agree with TRBD1. Germline CDR1 LNHDA, CDR2 SQIVND (reference sequence). Trimming cost V 4 bases and J 1 base; bases outside gene matches: 10. The CDR3 has 17 residues. The CDR3 sequence is CASSRLRKGASGNTIYF. DNA for the CDR3: TGTGCCAGTAGTAGATTGCGGAAGGGGGCTTCTGGAAACACCATATATTTT.

This chain joins TRBV4-3 and TRBJ2-3; 7 bases align to TRBD1. V shed 4 bases, J shed 3 bases, and the junction held 1 base outside the gene matches. The CDR3 runs 13 residues. CDR1 and CDR2 from the germline V gene are LGHNA and YSLEER. This CDR3 is CASSRDRTDTQYF. The CDR3 nucleotides are TGCGCCAGCAGCCGGGACAGAACAGATACGCAGTATTTT.

In its sample, this clone was seen once. The chain employs TRBV27 and TRBJ2-7; 7 nucleotides align to TRBD1. CDR3 size: 14 residues. With V trimmed by 4 bases and J by 6 bases, 9 bases remained unmatched. Germline V gene sequence: CDR1 MNHEY, CDR2 SMNVEV (reference sequence). CDR3 sequence: CASSSLQTGSEQYF. The CDR3 DNA reads TGTGCCAGCAGTTCCCTACAGACAGGGAGCGAGCAGTACTTC.

The gene calls are TRBV18 and TRBJ1-1; D unresolved. Trimming took 2 bases from V and 1 from J, leaving 5 bases between them. The CDR3 extends over 13 amino acids. Germline loops: CDR1 KGHSH, CDR2 LQKENI. The CDR3 bases are TGTGCCAGCTCACCAAACGGGAACACTGAAGCTTTCTTT. Translation gives CASSPNGNTEAFF.

The count of this clone is one. The rearrangement joins TRBV29-1 to TRBJ2-1; maybe TRBD2 (6 bases). V was shortened by 4 bases and J by 3 bases, with 13 bases between the two germline ends. Germline V gene sequence: CDR1 SQVTM, CDR2 ANQGSEA. The CDR3 sequence is 14 residues long. The CDR3 coding sequence is TGCAGCGTTGCCGGGACTCAAGGCTACAATGAGCAGTTCTTC. This sequence encodes CSVAGTQGYNEQFF.

The rearrangement joins TRBV10-3 to TRBJ1-5; TRBD1 matches at 8 bases. CDR3 length: 14 amino acids. Losses at the gene ends were 4 bases for V and 5 bases for J; bases not matched to a gene: 4. The germline V gene has CDR1 ENHRY and CDR2 SYGVKD. CDR3 DNA: TGTGCCATCAGTGGGTCAGGGGGCGATCAGCCCCAGCATTTT. This codes for CAISGSGGDQPQHF.

The chain carries TRBV5-1 and TRBJ2-2; D unresolved. V gave up 1 base and J gave up 1 base, with 11 bases separating them. CDR3 length equals 16 residues. Looked up from germline, CDR1 is SGHRS and CDR2 is YFSETQ. The CDR3 protein is CASSLSPAKNTGELFF. CDR3 in DNA: TGCGCCAGCAGCTTGTCCCCAGCGAAGAACACCGGGGAGCTGTTTTTT.

The chain carries TRBV24-1 and TRBJ2-1; a weak D match, TRBD1 (6 bases). The CDR3 contains 15 residues. V was cut by 0 bases and J by 5 bases, with 10 bases left in between. Per germline, CDR1 KGHDR and CDR2 SFDVKD. The CDR3: CATSDLWAGDNEQFF. The CDR3 DNA sequence: TGTGCCACCAGTGATTTGTGGGCAGGGGACAATGAGCAGTTCTTC.

The V and J genes are TRBV11-2 and TRBJ2-7, with 7 bases that match TRBD1. CDR1 SGHAT and CDR2 FQNNGV come from the germline V gene. J lost 3 bases, V lost 5 bases, and 7 bases had no gene match. This CDR3 has 14 residues. DNA of the CDR3: TGTGCCAGCAGCGTCGGGACAGAGCTCTACGAGCAGTACTTC. This encodes CASSVGTELYEQYF.

Regarding this clone: Other nucleotide sequences from this sample produce the same CDR3. The V and J genes are TRBV5-1 and TRBJ1-1; a weak D match, TRBD1 (5 bases). CDR1 and CDR2 (germline): SGHRS, YFSETQ. Deletions cut 1 base from V and 0 bases from J, with 7 bases between. The CDR3 spans 14 residues. CDR3 DNA sequence: TGCGCCAGCAGCTTGTCAGGGATGAACACTGAAGCTTTCTTT. Its protein product is CASSLSGMNTEAFF.

The chain couples TRBV20-1 to TRBJ2-7, with 8 positions matching TRBD1. Per the germline V gene, CDR1 is DFQATT and CDR2 is SNEGSKA (reference sequence). The CDR3 covers 12 residues. V lost 3 bases and J lost 6; bases outside the gene matches: 4. CDR3 sequence reads: CSASPRGLEQYF. The CDR3 coding sequence is TGCAGTGCTAGTCCCAGGGGGCTCGAGCAGTACTTC.

V is TRBV23-1 and J is TRBJ1-4; possible D gene TRBD1, 5 bases. TRBV23-1 falls under the ORF class, with uncertain function. This CDR3 spans 19 amino acids. Trimming took 3 bases from V and 2 from J, leaving 22 bases between them. CDR3 protein: CASSQSTRGSGMTNEKLFF. In nucleotides, the CDR3 is TGCGCCAGCAGTCAGTCAACTCGGGGGTCAGGTATGACTAATGAAAAACTGTTTTTT.